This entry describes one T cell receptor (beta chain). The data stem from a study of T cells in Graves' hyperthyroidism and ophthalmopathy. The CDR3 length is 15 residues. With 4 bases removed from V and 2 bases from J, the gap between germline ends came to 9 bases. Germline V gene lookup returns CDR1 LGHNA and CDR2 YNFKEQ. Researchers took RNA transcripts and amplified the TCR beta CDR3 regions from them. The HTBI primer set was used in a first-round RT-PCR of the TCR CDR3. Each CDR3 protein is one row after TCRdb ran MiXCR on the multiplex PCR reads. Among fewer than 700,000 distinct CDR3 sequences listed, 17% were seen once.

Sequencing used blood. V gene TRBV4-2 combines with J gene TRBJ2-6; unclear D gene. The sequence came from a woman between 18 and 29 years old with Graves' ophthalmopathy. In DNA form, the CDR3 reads TGTGCCAGCAGCCCTAATAGGGCTGGGGCCAACGTCCTGACTTTC. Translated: CASSPNRAGANVLTF.